This passage covers 18 T cell receptor beta chains from one sample sequenced in a study of cytomegalovirus exposure and HLA in healthy donors (dated by TCRdb to 2017 to 2019). Libraries were built with the immunoSEQ multiplex PCR assay. The multiplex PCR relied on a mix of 60 forward primers for TCR Vbeta segments and 13 reverse primers for TCR Jbeta segments. TCRdb carries this immuneACCESS record with in-frame sequences only. Its versions omit some clonotypes, under half of them owing to an unresolved V gene in the studies checked, with the rest unexplained. Present in this sample are about 190,000 clones, roughly 80% of which were seen just once. The top ten clonotypes cover less than 2.5% of the sample. Material for sequencing was PBMCs. These receptor sequences come from a male donor in good health and CMV-seronegative.

This clone was seen at least ten times. V usage is TRBV4-1 and J usage is TRBJ1-1; D gene unclear. The CDR3 is made up of 16 amino acids. V lost 4 bases and J lost 1, with 16 bases in between. Per germline, CDR1 MGHRA and CDR2 YSYEKL. The CDR3 spells CASSPRSGLWNTEAFF. CDR3 nucleotide sequence: TGCGCCAGCAGCCCCAGAAGCGGCCTTTGGAACACTGAAGCTTTCTTT.

This rearrangement joins TRBV5-1 to TRBJ2-1; 11 bases match TRBD2. The CDR3 is 17 amino acids. After removal of 5 bases from V and 6 bases from J, the junction contained 13 bases not matched to a gene. CDR1 and CDR2 (germline): SGHRS, YFSETQ. CDR3 region: CASSQPTSGITSNEQFF. The DNA for the CDR3 is TGCGCCAGCAGTCAACCGACTAGCGGGATAACTAGCAATGAGCAGTTCTTC.

As DNA, the CDR3 is TGTGCCAGCAGTTGGTCTAGCGGGTGTCCAAGCTCCTACGAGCAGTACTTC. This gives the protein CASSWSSGCPSSYEQYF. This chain joins TRBV6-9 and TRBJ2-7, with 8 positions matching TRBD2. The CDR3 covers 17 residues. The V gene's germline CDR1 is MNHGY and CDR2 SVAAGI. J lost 0 bases, V lost 4 bases, and 11 bases had no gene match.

The chain couples TRBV5-1 to TRBJ2-1, with 8 bases lining up with TRBD2. Trimming removed 6 bases from V and 6 bases from J; junction bases left unmatched: 14. The CDR3 is 16 amino acids. CDR1 SGHRS and CDR2 YFSETQ come from the germline V gene. DNA for the CDR3: TGCGCCAGCACCCGGCGGGGGGAGCGAAGGGGCAATGAGCAGTTCTTC. Translating it yields CASTRRGERRGNEQFF.

The genes are TRBV7-2 and TRBJ2-5; D not certain. V lost 2 bases and J lost 5, with 9 bases in between. This CDR3 has 13 amino acids. Germline assignment: CDR1 SGHTA and CDR2 FQGNSA. The CDR3 loop is CASSLPSRETQYF. CDR3 in DNA: TGTGCCAGCAGCTTACCCTCGAGGGAGACCCAGTACTTC.

The chain employs TRBV7-2 and TRBJ2-5, with D possibly being TRBD2 (5 bases). The V end lost 6 bases, the J end lost 5 bases, and 22 bases lay between the germline ends. CDR3 length: 16 residues. Germline-derived CDR1 and CDR2 are SGHTA and FQGNSA. The CDR3 protein is CASRGRGHFLEETQYF. The CDR3 DNA sequence: TGTGCCAGCAGGGGGAGAGGCCACTTCCTAGAGGAGACCCAGTACTTC.

The rearrangement joins TRBV30 to TRBJ2-3, with TRBD1 identical over 9 bases. J lost 4 bases, V lost 2 bases, and 13 bases had no gene match. The CDR3 has 17 amino acids. Per germline, CDR1 GTSNPN and CDR2 SVGIG (reference sequence). CDR3 nucleotides: TGTGCCTGGAGTCTTCGACGAGGGACAGGGATCTCAGATACGCAGTATTTT. It yields the protein CAWSLRRGTGISDTQYF. The variable domain in full, completed from reference TRBV30 and TRBJ2-3, reads SQTIHQWPATLVQPVGSPLSLECTVEGTSNPNLYWYRQAAGRGLQLLFYSVGIGQISSEVPQNLSASRPQDRQFILSSKKLLLSDSGFYLCAWSLRRGTGISDTQYFGPGTRLTVL.

The chain carries TRBV18 and TRBJ2-3; D is possibly TRBD1 (5 bases). The germline CDR1 and CDR2 sequences are KGHSH and LQKENI. V lost 0 bases to trimming and J lost 2 bases, with 6 bases between them. The CDR3 covers 14 residues. The CDR3 nucleotides are TGTGCCAGCTCACCACCGGGGCTCACAGATACGCAGTATTTT. Its protein product is CASSPPGLTDTQYF.

The V call is TRBV30, the J call TRBJ2-1; a possible D gene is TRBD1 (5 bases). The CDR3 is 11 amino acids. The V and J ends lost 7 bases and 4 bases respectively, with 8 bases between them. Germline-derived CDR1 and CDR2 are GTSNPN and SVGIG (reference sequence). For the CDR3, the DNA is TGTGCCTTGACAGAATACAATGAGCAGTTCTTC. Translation gives CALTEYNEQFF.

This chain uses TRBV28 with TRBJ1-2; 8 bases agree with TRBD1. Germline V lookup: CDR1 MDHEN, CDR2 SYDVKM. Trimming at V came to 6 bases and at J to 2 bases, leaving 5 bases not matched to a gene. The CDR3 has 14 amino acids. This chain's CDR3 is CASRMTGANYGYTF. The CDR3 DNA reads as TGTGCCAGCAGGATGACAGGGGCGAACTATGGCTACACCTTC.

The chain employs TRBV19 and TRBJ2-1; the match to TRBD2 covers 7 bases. V lost 1 base, J lost 6 bases, and 6 bases stayed unmatched. Germline CDR1 LNHDA, CDR2 SQIVND (reference sequence). CDR3 length equals 15 residues. The CDR3 region has the DNA TGTGCCAGTAGTATAGCCTTGCGGGAGAGCAATGAGCAGTTCTTC. This sequence encodes CASSIALRESNEQFF. Full variable domain (outside the CDR3, taken from reference TRBV19 and TRBJ2-1): DGGITQSPKYLFRKEGQNVTLSCEQNLNHDAMYWYRQDPGQGLRLIYYSQIVNDFQKGDIAEGYSVSREKKESFPLTVTSAQKNPTAFYLCASSIALRESNEQFFGPGTRLTVL.

This clone was detected a few times. V is TRBV5-1 and J is TRBJ1-1; no firm D call. The CDR3 sequence is 14 residues long. CDR1 SGHRS and CDR2 YFSETQ come from the germline V gene. Trimming took off 0 bases at V and 0 bases at J, with 6 bases between the two ends. The CDR3 spells CASSLASLNTEAFF. The CDR3 DNA sequence: TGCGCCAGCAGCTTGGCCAGTCTGAACACTGAAGCTTTCTTT.

This rearrangement joins TRBV15 to TRBJ2-4, with D possibly matching TRBD1 (7 bases). Germline loops: CDR1 LNHNV, CDR2 YYDKDF (reference sequence). V was cut by 3 bases and J by 0 bases, with 15 bases left in between. The CDR3 spans 17 residues. The CDR3 region has the DNA TGTGCCACCAGCAGTGGGGGGACAGCCCTAGCCAAAAACATTCAGTACTTC. Its translation: CATSSGGTALAKNIQYF.

The rearrangement joins TRBV28 to TRBJ1-1; TRBD1 matches at 7 bases. CDR1 and CDR2 from the germline V gene are MDHEN and SYDVKM. This CDR3 has 15 residues. The V segment lost 8 bases and the J segment 4 bases; nucleotides outside the gene matches: 13. The CDR3 here is CASRHDRVKGTEAFF. The CDR3 bases are TGTGCCAGCCGACACGACAGGGTCAAAGGCACTGAAGCTTTCTTT. Complete variable domain (other parts from reference TRBV28 and TRBJ1-1): DVKVTQSSRYLVKRTGEKVFLECVQDMDHENMFWYRQDPGLGLRLIYFSYDVKMKEKGDIPEGYSVSREKKERFSLILESASTNQTSMYLCASRHDRVKGTEAFFGQGTRLTVV.

This CDR3 is CASSPHRDGYEQYF. CDR3 bases: TGTGCCAGCAGTCCCCACAGGGACGGCTACGAGCAGTACTTC. The J gene is TRBJ2-7, the V gene TRBV28; weak D call: TRBD1 (6 bases). The CDR3 contains 14 residues. Germline V gives CDR1 MDHEN, CDR2 SYDVKM. The germline V and J ends were trimmed by 5 bases and 3 bases, with 14 bases remaining between them. Combining the CDR3 with reference TRBV28 and TRBJ2-7 gives the whole variable domain DVKVTQSSRYLVKRTGEKVFLECVQDMDHENMFWYRQDPGLGLRLIYFSYDVKMKEKGDIPEGYSVSREKKERFSLILESASTNQTSMYLCASSPHRDGYEQYFGPGTRLTVT.

V is TRBV9 and J is TRBJ2-3; D not certain. With 6 bases removed from V and 0 bases from J, the gap between germline ends came to 17 bases. This CDR3 comprises 16 residues. In germline, CDR1 is SGDLS, CDR2 YYNGEE. This chain's CDR3 is CASTHDTETSTDTQYF. CDR3 bases: TGTGCCAGCACCCATGACACCGAAACTAGCACAGATACGCAGTATTTT.

The rearrangement uses TRBV6-5 and TRBJ1-2; TRBD1 might be the D (5 bases). Trimming shortened V by 7 bases and J by 2 bases, and 14 bases separated the two germline ends. The CDR3 loop spans 14 amino acids. Germline loops: CDR1 MNHEY, CDR2 SVGAGI. CDR3 DNA: TGTGCCAGCACCAGGACACACTCCAACTATGGCTACACCTTC. Protein: CASTRTHSNYGYTF.

The rearrangement links TRBV9 to TRBJ2-7; the D gene is possibly TRBD1 (6 bases). Trimming pared 0 bases from V and 2 bases from J, leaving 15 bases between. The CDR3 length is 16 residues. CDR1 and CDR2 from the germline V gene are SGDLS and YYNGEE. The CDR3 is CASSVGQASPPYEQYF. The CDR3, as DNA: TGTGCCAGCAGCGTAGGACAGGCTAGCCCTCCCTACGAGCAGTACTTC.